What follows are 5 T cell receptor beta chains derived from one specimen sequenced in a study of blood T cell repertoires in COVID-19. TCRdb's table, derived via immunoSEQ multiplex PCR, lists solely in-frame clones and lacks some. The sample records fewer than 90,000 clones, around 87% being singletons. Sequences were obtained from peripheral blood. The receptors stem from a man aged 70-80 years with active COVID-19.

The J gene is TRBJ2-2, the V gene TRBV24-1; tentatively, D is TRBD2 (6 bases). From germline, CDR1 is KGHDR and CDR2 SFDVKD. Trimming stripped 5 bases from V and 4 bases from J, with 10 bases between. The length of the CDR3 is 14 residues. The CDR3 region has the DNA TGTGCCACCAGTGCTGGGGGAGGCACCGGGGAGCTGTTTTTT. This sequence encodes CATSAGGGTGELFF.

V usage is TRBV6-2 or TRBV6-3 and J usage is TRBJ2-1; D may be TRBD2 (7 bases). Germline CDR1 and CDR2: MNHEY and SVGEGT. The V gene lost 5 bases and the J gene lost 1 base, with 15 bases spanning the gap. The CDR3 totals 16 residues. This chain's CDR3 is CASSGGEGESYNEQFF. The CDR3 DNA reads TGTGCCAGCAGTGGCGGGGAGGGGGAGTCCTACAATGAGCAGTTCTTC.

The rearrangement joins TRBV6-2 or TRBV6-3 to TRBJ1-5, with 11 bases matching TRBD1. Losses at the gene ends were 2 bases for V and 2 bases for J; bases not matched to a gene: 2. The CDR3 totals 16 residues. Germline V gene lookup returns CDR1 MNHEY and CDR2 SVGEGT. DNA of the CDR3: TGTGCCAGCAGTTACGGGGACAGGGGGGGCAATCAGCCCCAGCATTTT. Translated: CASSYGDRGGNQPQHF.

The V gene is TRBV18, the J gene TRBJ1-4, with D unclear. This CDR3 is 14 amino acids long. CDR1 is KGHSH and CDR2 is LQKENI in the germline V gene. V was clipped by 3 bases and J by 5 bases, with 10 bases between them. CDR3 residues: CASSPSRSNEKLFF. CDR3 coding DNA: TGTGCCAGCTCACCCTCGCGATCGAATGAAAAACTGTTTTTT.

The chain combines TRBV2 with TRBJ1-5, with D maybe TRBD1 (5 bases). V gave up 7 bases and J gave up 5 bases, with 27 bases separating them. There are 18 residues in the CDR3. Germline V gene sequence: CDR1 SNHLY, CDR2 FYNNEI. The CDR3 spells CASKGLGRVEVFDQPQHF. The CDR3 DNA reads as TGTGCCAGCAAGGGGTTGGGCAGGGTAGAGGTTTTTGATCAGCCCCAGCATTTT.